These 17 T cell receptor beta chains were all obtained from the same sample, sequenced in a study of T cells expressing NK-cell markers. TCRdb processed the 5' RACE reads again and assigns one entry to each CDR3 protein, with no DNA. The sample has 500,000 to 700,000 distinct CDR3 sequences. Sequenced input: blood T cells: a sorted CD56 or NKG2C T cell subset, CD4+ or CD8+ T cells, or bulk PBMC T cells (not recorded which). These receptors came from a man aged 18 to 30 in good health.

The chain employs TRBV10-3 and TRBJ1-1; lacking DNA, the TRBD1 call made by TCRdb goes unchecked. Germline V CDR1 and CDR2: ENHRY, SYGVKD. The CDR3 runs 16 residues. CDR3: CAISEPQGALNTEAFF.

The chain joins TRBV20-1 to TRBJ2-3; the TCRdb D gene call, TRBD2, has no DNA to confirm it. CDR1 and CDR2 (germline): DFQATT, SNEGSKA (reference sequence). The CDR3 loop spans 16 amino acids. The CDR3 loop is CSARGTSGAKTDTQYF.

The chain joins TRBV29-1 to TRBJ2-4; TCRdb outputs TRBD1, but without DNA this stays unchecked. The CDR3 contains 14 residues. Germline V gene lookup returns CDR1 SQVTM and CDR2 ANQGSEA. The CDR3 reads CSVEVREAKNIQYF. The full variable domain, rest sourced from reference TRBV29-1 and TRBJ2-4, is SAVISQKPSRDICQRGTSLTIQCQVDSQVTMMFWYRQQPGQSLTLIATANQGSEATYESGFVIDKFPISRPNLTFSTLTVSNMSPEDSSIYLCSVEVREAKNIQYFGAGTRLSVL.

The chain recombines TRBV29-1 with TRBJ2-1; TCRdb names TRBD2, which stays unverified in the absence of DNA. The germline gives CDR1 SQVTM, CDR2 ANQGSEA. This CDR3 is 13 amino acids long. CDR3 sequence reads: CSGLGLAENEQFF.

The chain is built from TRBV7-6 and TRBJ2-1; the D gene TCRdb calls, TRBD1, cannot be checked with no DNA. CDR1 is SGHVS and CDR2 is FNYEAQ in the germline V gene. CDR3 length: 17 residues. The chain's CDR3 is CASSLSGRDGGTMKQFF.

The J gene is TRBJ2-1, the V gene TRBV12-3 or TRBV12-4; TCRdb designates TRBD2, a call that cannot be tested without DNA. This CDR3 has 15 residues. The CDR3 sequence is CASSPPAGGPNEQFF.

The chain has TRBV5-1 and TRBJ1-1. Germline CDR1 reads SGHRS; CDR2 reads YFSETQ. This CDR3 has 13 residues. CDR3 residues: CASSRVGYTEAFF.

V gene TRBV6-2 or TRBV6-3 combines with J gene TRBJ2-1. Germline CDR1 is MNHEY and CDR2 is SVGEGT. There are 16 residues in the CDR3. CDR3 amino acids: CASSYGWSGSYNEQFF.

The rearrangement links TRBV9 to TRBJ2-1; the TRBD2 assignment by TCRdb is unverifiable without DNA. Germline CDR1 and CDR2: SGDLS and YYNGEE. The CDR3 runs to 16 residues. The CDR3 loop is CASSVGVGGSGYEQFF. Together with reference TRBV9 and TRBJ2-1, the CDR3 gives the full variable domain: DSGVTQTPKHLITATGQRVTLRCSPRSGDLSVYWYQQSLDQGLQFLIQYYNGEERAKGNILERFSAQQFPDLHSELNLSSLELGDSALYFCASSVGVGGSGYEQFFGPGTRLTVL.

This chain connects TRBV27 to TRBJ2-5; TCRdb selects TRBD1, and the lack of DNA leaves this call unchecked. Germline CDR1 and CDR2: MNHEY and SMNVEV (reference sequence). This CDR3 is built from 13 residues. The CDR3 sequence: CASMAQGIETQYF.

V is TRBV7-2 and J is TRBJ2-3; no DNA is available, so the TRBD2 call from TCRdb remains unchecked. The germline CDR1 and CDR2 sequences are SGHTA and FQGNSA. This CDR3 is built from 15 residues. This chain's CDR3 is CASSQSGASTDTQYF.

The gene calls are TRBV6-2 or TRBV6-3 and TRBJ2-5; with no DNA, the TCRdb D assignment of TRBD2 cannot be verified. The germline CDR1 and CDR2 sequences are MNHEY and SVGEGT. CDR3 length equals 15 residues. The chain's CDR3 is CASSIRPSGRETQYF.

The CDR3 loop reads CASSLVVQNAGELFF. The gene calls are TRBV5-1 and TRBJ2-2. There are 15 residues in the CDR3. Germline CDR1 is SGHRS and CDR2 is YFSETQ.

V usage is TRBV12-3 or TRBV12-4 and J usage is TRBJ2-7; TCRdb indicates TRBD1, and absent DNA this call remains unverified. The CDR3 length is 15 residues. CDR3 sequence reads: CASSFSAGSPGEQYF.

This sequence joins TRBV7-9 and TRBJ2-7; the D call of TRBD1 rests on TCRdb alone, since no DNA is present to check it. The V gene's germline CDR1 is SEHNR and CDR2 FQNEAQ (reference sequence). CDR3 length: 16 amino acids. CDR3 amino acids: CASSPQAAWPAYEQYF.

The chain uses TRBV11-3 and TRBJ2-6; TCRdb gives TRBD1 as the D gene, but with no DNA this cannot be confirmed. Germline V gives CDR1 SGHNT, CDR2 YENEEA. The length of the CDR3 is 18 residues. The CDR3 here is CASSFSGTFPSGANVLTF.

The V gene is TRBV27, the J gene TRBJ2-7; checking the TCRdb D call of TRBD1 is not possible without DNA. Per germline, CDR1 MNHEY and CDR2 SMNVEV (reference sequence). The CDR3 contains 15 residues. CDR3: CASTKRGGLDYEQYF.